This note documents a single TCR beta chain sequence. Sequenced by immunoSEQ multiplex PCR; TCRdb stores in-frame clones only, minus some. Counted here are just over 25,000 clones, approximately 67% occurring once; the ten biggest clones make up approximately 12%. These data come from a study of PD-1 blockade in classical Hodgkin lymphoma. CDR3 length equals 13 residues. Looked up from germline, CDR1 is SGHTA and CDR2 is FQGTGA. Trimming removed 5 bases from V and 7 bases from J, with 12 bases in between. All patients relapsed after autologous stem cell transplantation, and brentuximab vedotin exposure varied. Responses achieved at best were complete response, partial response or progressive disease.

The J gene is TRBJ2-1, the V gene TRBV7-3; unclear D gene. The material was peripheral blood mononuclear cells (PBMCs), obtained before the second cycle of nivolumab. This sequence was found in a human donor with classical Hodgkin lymphoma. CDR3 DNA: TGTGCCAGCAGCCCCCGGGCTGATAATGAGCAGTTCTTC. The encoded protein is CASSPRADNEQFF. The whole variable domain, filled in from reference TRBV7-3 and TRBJ2-1, reads GAGVSQTPSNKVTEKGKYVELRCDPISGHTALYWYRQSLGQGPEFLIYFQGTGAADDSGLPNDRFFAVRPEGSVSTLKIQRTERGDSAVYLCASSPRADNEQFFGPGTRLTVL.